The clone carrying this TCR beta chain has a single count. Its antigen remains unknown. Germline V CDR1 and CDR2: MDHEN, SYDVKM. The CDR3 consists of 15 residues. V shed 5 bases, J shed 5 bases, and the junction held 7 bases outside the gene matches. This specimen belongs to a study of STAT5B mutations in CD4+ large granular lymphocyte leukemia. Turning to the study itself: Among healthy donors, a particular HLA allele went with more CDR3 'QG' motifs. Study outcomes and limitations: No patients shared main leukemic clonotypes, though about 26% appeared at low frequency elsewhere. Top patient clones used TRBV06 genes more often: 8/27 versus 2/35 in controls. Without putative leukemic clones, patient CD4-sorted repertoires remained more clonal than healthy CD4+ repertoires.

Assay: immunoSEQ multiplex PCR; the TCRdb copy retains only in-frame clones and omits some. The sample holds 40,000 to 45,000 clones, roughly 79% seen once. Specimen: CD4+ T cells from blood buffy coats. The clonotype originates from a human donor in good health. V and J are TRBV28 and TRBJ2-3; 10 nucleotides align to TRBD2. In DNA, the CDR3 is TGTGCCAGCAGTCCAGCAGCGGGGGGGCAAGATACGCAGTATTTT. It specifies CASSPAAGGQDTQYF.